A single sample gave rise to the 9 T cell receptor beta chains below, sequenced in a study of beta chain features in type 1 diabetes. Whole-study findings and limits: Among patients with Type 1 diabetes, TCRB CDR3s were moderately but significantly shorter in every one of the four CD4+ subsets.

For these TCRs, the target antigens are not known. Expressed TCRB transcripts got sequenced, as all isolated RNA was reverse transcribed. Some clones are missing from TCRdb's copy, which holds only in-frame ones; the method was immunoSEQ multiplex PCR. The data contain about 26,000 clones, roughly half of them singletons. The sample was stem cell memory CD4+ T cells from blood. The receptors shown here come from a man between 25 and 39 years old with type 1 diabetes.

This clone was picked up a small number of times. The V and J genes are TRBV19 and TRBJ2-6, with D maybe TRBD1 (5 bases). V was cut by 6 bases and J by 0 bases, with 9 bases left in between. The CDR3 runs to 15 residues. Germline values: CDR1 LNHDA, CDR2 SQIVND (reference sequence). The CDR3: CASRDISSGANVLTF. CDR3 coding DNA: TGTGCCAGTAGGGACATAAGCTCTGGGGCCAACGTCCTGACTTTC.

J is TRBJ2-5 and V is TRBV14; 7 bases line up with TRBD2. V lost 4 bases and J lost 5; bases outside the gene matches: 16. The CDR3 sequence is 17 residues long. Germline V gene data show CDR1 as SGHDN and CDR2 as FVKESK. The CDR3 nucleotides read TGTGCCAGCAGCCCCCTCGGCGGGAGTACCTTGGGGGAGACCCAGTACTTC. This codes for CASSPLGGSTLGETQYF.

The CDR3 nucleotides are TGTGCCTGGAGTGTCCAGGGAATCGGCTATGGCTACACCTTC. Protein sequence: CAWSVQGIGYGYTF. The chain couples TRBV30 to TRBJ1-2; D is perhaps TRBD1 (5 bases). Looked up from germline, CDR1 is GTSNPN and CDR2 is SVGIG (reference sequence). The V gene lost 0 bases and the J gene lost 4 bases, with 12 bases spanning the gap. This CDR3 comprises 14 residues.

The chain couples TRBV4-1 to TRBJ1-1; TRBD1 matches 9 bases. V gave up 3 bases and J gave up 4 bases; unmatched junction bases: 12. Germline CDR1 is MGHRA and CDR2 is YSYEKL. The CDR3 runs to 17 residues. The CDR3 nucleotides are TGCGCCAGCAGCCAGCAGAGAGAGACAGGGGGAAGCACTGAAGCTTTCTTT. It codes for CASSQQRETGGSTEAFF.

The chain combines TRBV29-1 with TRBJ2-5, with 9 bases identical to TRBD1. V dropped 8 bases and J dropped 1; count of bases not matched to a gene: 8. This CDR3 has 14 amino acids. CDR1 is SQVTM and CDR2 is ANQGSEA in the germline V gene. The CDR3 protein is CSTGRDRVQETQYF. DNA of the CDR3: TGCAGCACGGGCCGGGACAGGGTCCAAGAGACCCAGTACTTC. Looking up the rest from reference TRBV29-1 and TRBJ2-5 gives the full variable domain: SAVISQKPSRDICQRGTSLTIQCQVDSQVTMMFWYRQQPGQSLTLIATANQGSEATYESGFVIDKFPISRPNLTFSTLTVSNMSPEDSSIYLCSTGRDRVQETQYFGPGTRLLVL.

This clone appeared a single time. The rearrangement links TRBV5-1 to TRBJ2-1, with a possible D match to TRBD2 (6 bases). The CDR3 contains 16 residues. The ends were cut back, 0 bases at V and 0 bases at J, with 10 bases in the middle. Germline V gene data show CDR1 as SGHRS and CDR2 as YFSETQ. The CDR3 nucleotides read TGCGCCAGCAGCTTGGCCGGGGGTGGCTCCTACAATGAGCAGTTCTTC. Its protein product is CASSLAGGGSYNEQFF.

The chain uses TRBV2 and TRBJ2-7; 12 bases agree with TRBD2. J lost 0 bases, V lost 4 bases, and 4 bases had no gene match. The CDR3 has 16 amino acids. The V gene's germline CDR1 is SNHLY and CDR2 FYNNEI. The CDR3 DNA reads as TGTGCCAGCAGTGTACTAGCGGGGGGAAGCTCCTACGAGCAGTACTTC. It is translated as CASSVLAGGSSYEQYF.

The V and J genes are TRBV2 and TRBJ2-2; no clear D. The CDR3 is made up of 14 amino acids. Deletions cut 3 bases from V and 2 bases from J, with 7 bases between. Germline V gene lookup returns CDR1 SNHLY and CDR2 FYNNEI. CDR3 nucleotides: TGTGCCAGCAGTGAGGGCACCAACACCGGGGAGCTGTTTTTT. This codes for CASSEGTNTGELFF.

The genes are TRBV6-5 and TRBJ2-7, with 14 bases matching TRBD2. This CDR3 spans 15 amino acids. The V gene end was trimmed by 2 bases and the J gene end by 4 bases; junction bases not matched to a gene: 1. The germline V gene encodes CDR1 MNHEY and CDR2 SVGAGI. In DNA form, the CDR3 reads TGTGCCAGCAGTTACGGACTAGCGGGAGGATACGAGCAGTACTTC. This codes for CASSYGLAGGYEQYF.